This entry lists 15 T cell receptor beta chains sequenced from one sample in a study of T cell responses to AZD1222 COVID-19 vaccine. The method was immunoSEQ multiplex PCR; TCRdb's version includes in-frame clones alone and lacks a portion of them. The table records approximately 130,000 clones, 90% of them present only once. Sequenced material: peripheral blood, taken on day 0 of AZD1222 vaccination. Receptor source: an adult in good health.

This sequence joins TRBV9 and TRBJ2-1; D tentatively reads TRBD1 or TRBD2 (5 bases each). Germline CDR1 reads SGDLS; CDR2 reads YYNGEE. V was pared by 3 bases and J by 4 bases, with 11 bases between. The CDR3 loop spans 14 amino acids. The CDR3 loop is CASSARGPYNEQFF. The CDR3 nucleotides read TGTGCCAGCAGCGCCCGGGGCCCATACAATGAGCAGTTCTTC.

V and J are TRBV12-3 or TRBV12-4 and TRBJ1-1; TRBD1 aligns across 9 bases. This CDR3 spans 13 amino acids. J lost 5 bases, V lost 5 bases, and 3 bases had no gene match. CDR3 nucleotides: TGTGCCAGCAGTAAGGACAGGGGAACTGAAGCTTTCTTT. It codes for CASSKDRGTEAFF.

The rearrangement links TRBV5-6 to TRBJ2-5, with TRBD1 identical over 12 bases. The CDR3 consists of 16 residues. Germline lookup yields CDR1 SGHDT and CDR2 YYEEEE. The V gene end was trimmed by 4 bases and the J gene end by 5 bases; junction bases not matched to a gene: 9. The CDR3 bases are TGTGCCAGCAGCCTACCGGGGACAGGGGGCCTGGAGACCCAGTACTTC. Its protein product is CASSLPGTGGLETQYF.

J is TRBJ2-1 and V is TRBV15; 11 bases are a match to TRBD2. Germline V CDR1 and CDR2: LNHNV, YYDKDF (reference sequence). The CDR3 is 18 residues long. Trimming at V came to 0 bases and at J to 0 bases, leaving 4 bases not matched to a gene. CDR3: CATSREGTSGSSYNEQFF. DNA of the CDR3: TGTGCCACCAGCAGAGAGGGGACTAGCGGAAGCTCCTACAATGAGCAGTTCTTC.

The CDR3 loop is CASSQDPGATNEKLFF. CDR3 DNA: TGCGCCAGCAGCCAAGATCCTGGTGCAACTAATGAAAAACTGTTTTTT. The V gene is TRBV4-1, the J gene TRBJ1-4; D unclear. V lost 0 bases, J lost 0 bases, and 8 bases lay in between. CDR1 MGHRA and CDR2 YSYEKL come from the germline V gene. The length of the CDR3 is 16 residues.

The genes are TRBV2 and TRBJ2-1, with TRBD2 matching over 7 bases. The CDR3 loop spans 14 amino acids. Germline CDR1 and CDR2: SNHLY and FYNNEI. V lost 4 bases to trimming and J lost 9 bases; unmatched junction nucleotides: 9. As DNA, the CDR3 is TGTGCCAGCAGTGCCGCCGGGACTACCCTTGAGCAGTTCTTC. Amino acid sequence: CASSAAGTTLEQFF.

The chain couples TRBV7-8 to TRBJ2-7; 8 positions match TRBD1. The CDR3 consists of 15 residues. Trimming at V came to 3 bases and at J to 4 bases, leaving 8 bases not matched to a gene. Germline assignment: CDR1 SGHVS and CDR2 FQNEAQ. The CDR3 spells CASSFPQGARYEQYF. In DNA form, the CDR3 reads TGTGCCAGCAGCTTTCCGCAGGGGGCGCGGTACGAGCAGTACTTC. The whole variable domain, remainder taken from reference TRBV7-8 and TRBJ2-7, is GAGVSQSPRYKVAKRGQDVALRCDPISGHVSLFWYQQALGQGPEFLTYFQNEAQLDKSGLPSDRFFAERPEGSVSTLKIQRTQQEDSAVYLCASSFPQGARYEQYFGPGTRLTVT.

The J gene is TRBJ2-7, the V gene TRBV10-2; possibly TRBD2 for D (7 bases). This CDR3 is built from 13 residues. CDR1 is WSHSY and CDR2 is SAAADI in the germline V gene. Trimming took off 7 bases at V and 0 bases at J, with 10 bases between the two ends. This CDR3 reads CASKRDISYEQYF. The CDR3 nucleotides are TGCGCCAGCAAGCGGGACATCTCCTACGAGCAGTACTTC.

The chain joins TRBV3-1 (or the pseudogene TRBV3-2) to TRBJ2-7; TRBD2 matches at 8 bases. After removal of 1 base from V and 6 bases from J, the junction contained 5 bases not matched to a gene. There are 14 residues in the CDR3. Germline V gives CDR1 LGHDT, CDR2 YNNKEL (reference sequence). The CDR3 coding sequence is TGTGCCAGCAGCCAAGTCCCGACTAGCGCCGAGCAGTACTTC. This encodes CASSQVPTSAEQYF.

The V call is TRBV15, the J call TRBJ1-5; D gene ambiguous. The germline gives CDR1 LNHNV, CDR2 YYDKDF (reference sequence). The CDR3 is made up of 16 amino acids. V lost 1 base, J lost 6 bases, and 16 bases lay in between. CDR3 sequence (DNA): TGTGCCACCAGCAGAGGTCGGAGGGAAGTTGGTCAGCCCCAGCATTTT. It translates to CATSRGRREVGQPQHF.

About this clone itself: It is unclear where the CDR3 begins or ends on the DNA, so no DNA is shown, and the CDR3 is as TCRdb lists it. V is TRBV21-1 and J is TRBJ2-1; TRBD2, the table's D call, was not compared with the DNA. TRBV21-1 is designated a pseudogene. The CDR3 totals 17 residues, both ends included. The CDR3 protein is CASSKVGSGSWINEQFF.

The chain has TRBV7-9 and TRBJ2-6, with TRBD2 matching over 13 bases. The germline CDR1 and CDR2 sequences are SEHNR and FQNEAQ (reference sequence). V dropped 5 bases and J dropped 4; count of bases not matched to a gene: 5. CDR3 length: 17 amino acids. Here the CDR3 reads CASSPLAGGVGANVLTF. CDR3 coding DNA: TGTGCCAGCAGCCCACTAGCGGGAGGGGTGGGGGCCAACGTCCTGACTTTC. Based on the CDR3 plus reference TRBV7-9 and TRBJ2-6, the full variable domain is DTGVSQNPRHKITKRGQNVTFRCDPISEHNRLYWYRQTLGQGPEFLTYFQNEAQLEKSRLLSDRFSAERPKGSFSTLEIQRTEQGDSAMYLCASSPLAGGVGANVLTFGAGSRLTVL.

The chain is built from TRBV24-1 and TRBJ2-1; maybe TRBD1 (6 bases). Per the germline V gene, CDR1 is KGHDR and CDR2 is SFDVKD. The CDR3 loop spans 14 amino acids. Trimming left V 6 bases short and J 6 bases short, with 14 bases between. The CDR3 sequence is CATSSAAGANEQFF. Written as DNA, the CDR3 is TGTGCCACCAGTTCAGCGGCAGGGGCCAATGAGCAGTTCTTC.

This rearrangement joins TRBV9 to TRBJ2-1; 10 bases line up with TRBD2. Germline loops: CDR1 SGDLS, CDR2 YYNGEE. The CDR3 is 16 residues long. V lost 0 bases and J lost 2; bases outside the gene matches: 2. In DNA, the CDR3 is TGTGCCAGCAGCGTAGGAACTAGCGGGACCTACAATGAGCAGTTCTTC. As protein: CASSVGTSGTYNEQFF.

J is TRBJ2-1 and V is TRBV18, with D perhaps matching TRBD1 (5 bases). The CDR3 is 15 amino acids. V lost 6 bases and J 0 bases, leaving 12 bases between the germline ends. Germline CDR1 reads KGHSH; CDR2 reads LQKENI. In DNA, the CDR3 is TGTGCCAGCTCGTCCGACAGTTCCTCCTACAATGAGCAGTTCTTC. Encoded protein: CASSSDSSSYNEQFF.